This T cell receptor (beta chain) was sequenced during a study of control samples from healthy donors and cancer patients. Assay used: immunoSEQ multiplex PCR; TCRdb lists only in-frame clones, some missing. The sample includes around 30,000 clones, around 83% of them seen just once. The germline V gene has CDR1 SGHKS and CDR2 YYEKEE (reference sequence). The germline V and J ends were trimmed by 0 bases and 7 bases, with 8 bases remaining between them. The CDR3 has 13 amino acids. Source material: PBMCs. The gene calls are TRBV5-5 and TRBJ1-5; no firm D call. The TCR was taken from a woman aged 40 to 55 with lung cancer. This chain's CDR3 is CASSLDSEQPQHF. The CDR3 region has the DNA TGTGCCAGCAGCTTGGATTCTGAGCAGCCCCAGCATTTT.